The 32 T cell receptor beta chains below come from one sample, sequenced in a study of identifying expanded T cells in peripheral blood. Only in-frame clones appear in the TCRdb table, and some are missing; sequencing was by immunoSEQ multiplex PCR. Among about 81,000 clones, roughly 84% were seen once, and the ten largest hold 15% to 20%. Material: blood. The receptors derive from a person aged 18-70 years in good health.

The V gene is TRBV7-9, the J gene TRBJ2-3; 10 bases align to TRBD2. The CDR3 contains 15 residues. The germline V gene has CDR1 SEHNR and CDR2 FQNEAQ (reference sequence). V dropped 5 bases and J dropped 6; count of bases not matched to a gene: 8. Written as DNA, the CDR3 is TGTGCCAGCAGCCTGGGCCTAGCGGGAGCGGATACGCAGTATTTT. Protein product: CASSLGLAGADTQYF. Based on the CDR3 plus reference TRBV7-9 and TRBJ2-3, the full variable domain is DTGVSQNPRHKITKRGQNVTFRCDPISEHNRLYWYRQTLGQGPEFLTYFQNEAQLEKSRLLSDRFSAERPKGSFSTLEIQRTEQGDSAMYLCASSLGLAGADTQYFGPGTRLTVL.

The chain uses TRBV7-2 and TRBJ2-1; D not certain. The CDR3 runs to 15 residues. Germline V CDR1 and CDR2: SGHTA, FQGNSA. V lost 0 bases, J lost 7 bases, and 13 bases lay in between. The CDR3 protein is CASSLAMYISNEQFF. The CDR3 nucleotides are TGTGCCAGCAGCTTAGCAATGTACATCTCGAATGAGCAGTTCTTC.

The CDR3, as DNA: TGTGCCAGCAGTTTCTCCTCTGGAAACACCATATATTTT. Residues: CASSFSSGNTIYF. The genes are TRBV28 and TRBJ1-3, with D uncertain. The CDR3 is 13 amino acids. V lost 3 bases and J 0 bases, leaving 3 bases between the germline ends. Germline V gene lookup returns CDR1 MDHEN and CDR2 SYDVKM.

This clone has only one observation. This chain uses TRBV4-3 with TRBJ2-7; 11 bases agree with TRBD1. The length of the CDR3 is 17 residues. Germline V gene lookup returns CDR1 LGHNA and CDR2 YSLEER. V was clipped by 0 bases and J by 3 bases; unmatched bases: 7. This CDR3 is CASSQDYGTGGFYEQYF. Here the CDR3 DNA reads TGCGCCAGCAGCCAAGACTACGGGACAGGGGGTTTCTACGAGCAGTACTTC.

This clone was counted a single time. The chain carries TRBV7-2 and TRBJ1-4, with no clear D. The CDR3 loop spans 15 amino acids. Trimming stripped 5 bases from V and 0 bases from J, with 10 bases between. Germline V gene sequence: CDR1 SGHTA, CDR2 FQGNSA. CDR3 nucleotides: TGTGCCAGCAGCACGGACGGGGCAACTAATGAAAAACTGTTTTTT. Amino acids: CASSTDGATNEKLFF. Based on the CDR3 plus reference TRBV7-2 and TRBJ1-4, the full variable domain is GAGVSQSPSNKVTEKGKDVELRCDPISGHTALYWYRQSLGQGLEFLIYFQGNSAPDKSGLPSDRFSAERTGGSVSTLTIQRTQQEDSAVYLCASSTDGATNEKLFFGSGTQLSVL.

The chain links TRBV9 to TRBJ2-7; D is ambiguous. V was cut by 0 bases and J by 0 bases, with 16 bases left in between. This CDR3 region has 17 residues. Germline V gene sequence: CDR1 SGDLS, CDR2 YYNGEE. CDR3 region: CASSVDGGSSSSYEQYF. CDR3 bases: TGTGCCAGCAGCGTAGACGGTGGGTCTTCCAGCTCCTACGAGCAGTACTTC. The entire variable domain, with the rest obtained from reference TRBV9 and TRBJ2-7, is as follows: DSGVTQTPKHLITATGQRVTLRCSPRSGDLSVYWYQQSLDQGLQFLIQYYNGEERAKGNILERFSAQQFPDLHSELNLSSLELGDSALYFCASSVDGGSSSSYEQYFGPGTRLTVT.

The CDR3 reads CASSPLGGGIPDTQYF. The CDR3 DNA reads TGTGCCAGCAGCCCCCTTGGGGGAGGCATTCCAGATACGCAGTATTTT. This chain links TRBV7-3 with TRBJ2-3; weak D call: TRBD2 (6 bases). CDR3 length: 16 amino acids. V shed 5 bases and J shed 4 bases, with 19 bases lying between them. Germline-derived CDR1 and CDR2 are SGHTA and FQGTGA.

The chain has TRBV18 and TRBJ1-1, with 8 bases identical to TRBD1. The CDR3 covers 17 residues. J lost 3 bases, V lost 4 bases, and 13 bases had no gene match. CDR1 is KGHSH and CDR2 is LQKENI in the germline V gene. The CDR3 sequence: CASSRSTSGGGDTEAFF. The CDR3 DNA follows: TGTGCCAGCTCACGATCGACCTCAGGGGGCGGGGACACTGAAGCTTTCTTT.

The J gene is TRBJ2-7, the V gene TRBV19; 8 bases line up with TRBD2. The CDR3 spans 15 residues. Trimming at V came to 6 bases and at J to 4 bases, leaving 11 bases not matched to a gene. Germline V gene lookup returns CDR1 LNHDA and CDR2 SQIVND (reference sequence). The CDR3 reads CASSPSGSGEYEQYF. In DNA form, the CDR3 reads TGTGCCAGTAGCCCCAGTGGTAGCGGGGAATACGAGCAGTACTTC.

The chain employs TRBV28 and TRBJ1-3, with D unresolved. CDR1 is MDHEN and CDR2 is SYDVKM in the germline V gene. This CDR3 has 21 amino acids. Trimming removed 1 base from V and 4 bases from J, with 29 bases in between. The CDR3 region has the DNA TGTGCCAGCAGTTTATATCCGCCCATTACACTCTCGGCCGGGATCGGAAACACCATATATTTT. This gives the protein CASSLYPPITLSAGIGNTIYF.

The rearrangement uses TRBV5-4 and TRBJ2-5, with a tentative D call TRBD1 (5 bases). The V end lost 4 bases, the J end lost 2 bases, and 9 bases lay between the germline ends. The CDR3 has 13 residues. The germline V gene encodes CDR1 SGHNT and CDR2 YYREEE (reference sequence). CDR3: CASSPDRQETQYF. CDR3 nucleotides: TGTGCCAGCAGCCCCGACAGACAAGAGACCCAGTACTTC.

The V and J genes are TRBV14 and TRBJ2-7; 10 nucleotides match TRBD1. J gave up 1 base and V 4 bases, and 4 bases lay outside the gene matches. Germline CDR1 SGHDN, CDR2 FVKESK. The CDR3 covers 15 residues. CDR3 residues: CASSLGQGVSYEQYF. CDR3 DNA sequence: TGTGCCAGCAGCCTCGGACAGGGGGTATCCTACGAGCAGTACTTC.

This chain uses TRBV10-3 with TRBJ1-1, with 9 bases lining up with TRBD1. The CDR3 sequence is 13 residues long. The V segment lost 5 bases and the J segment 6 bases; nucleotides outside the gene matches: 4. CDR1 is ENHRY, CDR2 SYGVKD, per germline. CDR3 coding DNA: TGTGCCATCAGTTACAGGGGGCTCTCTGAAGCTTTCTTT. This encodes CAISYRGLSEAFF.

The chain employs TRBV7-2 and TRBJ2-7; 14 bases are shared with TRBD2. Germline CDR1 is SGHTA and CDR2 is FQGNSA. The V and J ends lost 0 bases and 7 bases, in that order; junction bases with no gene match: 8. The CDR3 has 17 residues. The DNA for the CDR3 is TGTGCCAGCAGCTTAGCGGGGACTAGCGGGAGTCCGGAGGAGCAGTACTTC. Residues: CASSLAGTSGSPEEQYF.

The chain employs TRBV11-3 and TRBJ2-3, with 7 bases aligning to TRBD1. The CDR3 is made up of 14 amino acids. CDR1 is SGHNT and CDR2 is YENEEA in the germline V gene. V shed 5 bases, J shed 2 bases, and the junction held 4 bases outside the gene matches. CDR3 nucleotide sequence: TGTGCCAGCAGCAGGGACAGTGCCACAGATACGCAGTATTTT. It translates to CASSRDSATDTQYF.

The chain joins TRBV27 to TRBJ2-1; TRBD2 aligns across 13 bases. This CDR3 region has 15 residues. Per germline, CDR1 MNHEY and CDR2 SMNVEV (reference sequence). J gave up 9 bases and V 6 bases, and 8 bases lay outside the gene matches. In nucleotides, the CDR3 is TGTGCCAGCAGGTTCACTAGCGGGAGGGCCGGTGAGCAGTTCTTC. As protein: CASRFTSGRAGEQFF.

J is TRBJ2-3 and V is TRBV20-1; D is undetermined. Trimming removed 6 bases from V and 4 bases from J, with 5 bases in between. The CDR3 is made up of 10 amino acids. CDR1 DFQATT and CDR2 SNEGSKA come from the germline V gene (reference sequence). The CDR3 region is CSAPADTQYF. DNA for the CDR3: TGCAGTGCCCCTGCAGATACGCAGTATTTT.

The chain joins TRBV11-2 to TRBJ1-1; D unclear. V shed 2 bases and J shed 0 bases, with 4 bases lying between them. CDR3 size: 13 residues. Germline CDR1 SGHAT, CDR2 FQNNGV. CDR3 in amino acids: CASSLYMNTEAFF. CDR3 DNA: TGTGCCAGCAGCTTATATATGAACACTGAAGCTTTCTTT.

This rearrangement joins TRBV11-2 to TRBJ2-2, with 8 bases identical to TRBD1. Germline V gives CDR1 SGHAT, CDR2 FQNNGV. This CDR3 has 15 residues. With V trimmed by 5 bases and J by 0 bases, 2 bases remained unmatched. The CDR3 loop is CASSTDRANTGELFF. CDR3 in DNA: TGTGCCAGCAGCACGGACAGGGCGAACACCGGGGAGCTGTTTTTT. Filled out from reference TRBV11-2 and TRBJ2-2, the complete variable domain reads EAGVAQSPRYKIIEKRQSVAFWCNPISGHATLYWYQQILGQGPKLLIQFQNNGVVDDSQLPKDRFSAERLKGVDSTLKIQPAKLEDSAVYLCASSTDRANTGELFFGEGSRLTVL.

CDR3 coding DNA: TGTGCCAGCAGCATGACTTACACAGATACGCAGTATTTT. Its translation: CASSMTYTDTQYF. The chain is built from TRBV5-4 and TRBJ2-3; no definite D call. The CDR3 loop spans 13 amino acids. The V gene lost 4 bases and the J gene lost 2 bases, with 8 bases spanning the gap. Germline assignment: CDR1 SGHNT and CDR2 YYREEE (reference sequence).

The chain is built from TRBV30 and TRBJ2-7, with TRBD1 matching 7 bases. V gave up 5 bases and J gave up 6 bases; unmatched junction bases: 10. Germline CDR1 reads GTSNPN; CDR2 reads SVGIG (reference sequence). This CDR3 comprises 13 residues. The DNA of the CDR3 is TGTGCCTGGGGGCGGACAGGAGCCGGCGAGCAGTACTTC. It specifies CAWGRTGAGEQYF. Full variable domain (rest looked up from reference TRBV30 and TRBJ2-7): SQTIHQWPATLVQPVGSPLSLECTVEGTSNPNLYWYRQAAGRGLQLLFYSVGIGQISSEVPQNLSASRPQDRQFILSSKKLLLSDSGFYLCAWGRTGAGEQYFGPGTRLTVT.

As DNA, the CDR3 is TGTGCCAGCAGCTTCAGGGTCCCTGGAAACACCATATATTTT. Translation gives CASSFRVPGNTIYF. The rearrangement links TRBV5-6 to TRBJ1-3; a possible D gene is TRBD1 (5 bases). The CDR3 runs to 14 residues. The germline gives CDR1 SGHDT, CDR2 YYEEEE. The V end lost 2 bases, the J end lost 2 bases, and 8 bases lay between the germline ends.

The J gene is TRBJ1-3, the V gene TRBV7-8; 9 bases align to TRBD1. CDR1 and CDR2 (germline): SGHVS, FQNEAQ. With V trimmed by 1 base and J by 0 bases, 4 bases remained unmatched. This CDR3 comprises 17 residues. The CDR3 coding sequence is TGTGCCAGCAGCTTAGTGGGGACAGGGCGCTCTGGAAACACCATATATTTT. Translation: CASSLVGTGRSGNTIYF.

The chain combines TRBV4-3 with TRBJ1-3; D gene ambiguous. Trimming cost V 0 bases and J 0 bases, with 9 bases left between them. Looked up from germline, CDR1 is LGHNA and CDR2 is YSLEER. CDR3 length: 16 amino acids. CDR3 sequence reads: CASSQDVRDSGNTIYF. DNA for the CDR3: TGCGCCAGCAGCCAAGATGTCCGGGACTCTGGAAACACCATATATTTT.

The chain is built from TRBV30 and TRBJ2-1, with D possibly TRBD2 on 6 matching bases. The CDR3 length is 12 residues. Trimming shortened V by 3 bases and J by 5 bases, and 8 bases separated the two germline ends. The V gene's germline CDR1 is GTSNPN and CDR2 SVGIG (reference sequence). The CDR3, as DNA: TGTGCCTGGAGCGCGGGACACAATGAGCAGTTCTTC. Translating it yields CAWSAGHNEQFF.

The rearrangement links TRBV28 to TRBJ1-2, with 8 bases identical to TRBD1. Germline trimming cut 5 bases from V and 4 bases from J; bases unmatched to any gene: 9. This CDR3 region has 15 residues. The germline gives CDR1 MDHEN, CDR2 SYDVKM. The CDR3 DNA sequence: TGTGCCAGCAGTAATGCTCGGACAGGGCCCTATGGCTACACCTTC. Its translation: CASSNARTGPYGYTF.

V gene TRBV19 combines with J gene TRBJ1-1, with D perhaps matching TRBD1 (5 bases). The V and J ends lost 10 bases and 5 bases respectively, with 17 bases between them. Germline CDR1 is LNHDA and CDR2 is SQIVND (reference sequence). This CDR3 contains 13 residues. CDR3 sequence reads: CATSEGRWTEAFF. Here the CDR3 DNA reads TGTGCCACCTCGGAGGGGCGATGGACTGAAGCTTTCTTT.

V is TRBV6-1 and J is TRBJ2-3; weak D call: TRBD2 (6 bases). This CDR3 region has 14 residues. V lost 4 bases and J 3 bases, leaving 11 bases between the germline ends. Germline V gives CDR1 MNHNS, CDR2 SASEGT. The CDR3 coding sequence is TGTGCCAGCAGTGTGGAGGGTAGGACAGATACGCAGTATTTT. This encodes CASSVEGRTDTQYF.

This sequence joins TRBV30 and TRBJ2-7; 7 positions match TRBD1. Germline V CDR1 and CDR2: GTSNPN, SVGIG (reference sequence). This CDR3 is built from 14 residues. Trimming removed 4 bases from V and 6 bases from J; junction bases left unmatched: 12. DNA of the CDR3: TGTGCCTGGACCGAAGGACAGGTGGTTGGCGAGCAGTACTTC. Translating gives CAWTEGQVVGEQYF.

CDR3 loop: CASSLISGRPTDTQYF. The DNA of the CDR3 is TGTGCCAGCAGCTTAATTAGCGGGAGGCCCACAGATACGCAGTATTTT. The chain combines TRBV7-3 with TRBJ2-3; TRBD2 matches 10 bases. This CDR3 spans 16 amino acids. The J segment lost 2 bases and the V segment lost 1 base, leaving 3 bases of the junction unmatched. In germline, CDR1 is SGHTA, CDR2 FQGTGA.

The chain employs TRBV2 and TRBJ1-1; the match to TRBD1 covers 9 bases. The trim removed 6 bases at V and 7 bases at J, leaving 9 bases unmatched. The CDR3 covers 14 residues. Germline loops: CDR1 SNHLY, CDR2 FYNNEI. The CDR3 DNA reads TGTGCCAGCAGGGGACAGGGAGAGGGTCATGAAGCTTTCTTT. It specifies CASRGQGEGHEAFF. Filled out from reference TRBV2 and TRBJ1-1, the complete variable domain reads EPEVTQTPSHQVTQMGQEVILRCVPISNHLYFYWYRQILGQKVEFLVSFYNNEISEKSEIFDDQFSVERPDGSNFTLKIRSTKLEDSAMYFCASRGQGEGHEAFFGQGTRLTVV.

The rearrangement joins TRBV6-1 to TRBJ1-4; D not resolved. Germline CDR1 MNHNS, CDR2 SASEGT. Trimming stripped 4 bases from V and 0 bases from J, with 6 bases between. The CDR3 is made up of 14 amino acids. The CDR3 loop reads CASSGSTTNEKLFF. CDR3 bases: TGTGCCAGCAGTGGTAGTACAACTAATGAAAAACTGTTTTTT.